This TCR beta chain was identified in a study of Graves' ophthalmopathy and Graves' hyperthyroidism. At the level of the study: Specimen type is peripheral blood, obtained at initial diagnosis before any treatment.

Study results and limitations: Cross-validated, the 13-signature model showed 87.88%/81.08% sensitivity/specificity, and 80%/75% in the test set.

RNA transcripts were the template, and TCR beta CDR3 regions were amplified from them. Scientists carried out first-round RT-PCR using HTBI primers and then a second-round multiplex PCR. Each CDR3 protein is one row after TCRdb ran MiXCR on the multiplex PCR reads. The sample records about 420,000 distinct CDR3 sequences, under 25% being singletons. This clonotype occurred many times. What it binds is unknown. CDR1 is MNHEY, CDR2 SVGAGI, per germline. The CDR3 is 13 residues long. Trimming took off 1 base at V and 4 bases at J, with 4 bases between the two ends. Sequencing was performed on peripheral blood. The chain has TRBV6-5 and TRBJ2-2, with unresolved D. The clonotype was recovered from a young woman with stable Graves' hyperthyroidism. The CDR3 nucleotides are TGTGCCAGCAGTTACTACAGCACCGGGGAGCTGTTTTTT. Translating gives CASSYYSTGELFF.